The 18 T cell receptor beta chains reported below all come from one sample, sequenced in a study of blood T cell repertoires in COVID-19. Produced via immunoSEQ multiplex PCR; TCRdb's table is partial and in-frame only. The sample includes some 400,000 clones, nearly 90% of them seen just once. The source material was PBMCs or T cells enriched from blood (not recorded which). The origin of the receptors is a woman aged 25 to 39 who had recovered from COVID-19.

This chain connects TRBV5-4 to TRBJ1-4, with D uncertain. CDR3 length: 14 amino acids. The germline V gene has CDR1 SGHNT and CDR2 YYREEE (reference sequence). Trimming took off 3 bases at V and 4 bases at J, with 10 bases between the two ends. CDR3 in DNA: TGTGCCAGCAGCTCCGAGCGGTTTAATGAAAAACTGTTTTTT. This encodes CASSSERFNEKLFF. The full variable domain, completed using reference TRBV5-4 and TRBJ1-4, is ETGVTQSPTHLIKTRGQQVTLRCSSQSGHNTVSWYQQALGQGPQFIFQYYREEENGRGNFPPRFSGLQFPNYSSELNVNALELDDSALYLCASSSERFNEKLFFGSGTQLSVL.

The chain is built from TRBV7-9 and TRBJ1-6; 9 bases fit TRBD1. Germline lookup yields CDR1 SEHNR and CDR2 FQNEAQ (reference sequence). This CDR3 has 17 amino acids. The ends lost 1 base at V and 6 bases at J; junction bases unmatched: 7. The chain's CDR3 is CASSLGGTGPTNSPLHF. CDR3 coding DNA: TGTGCCAGCAGCTTAGGCGGGACAGGGCCTACTAATTCACCCCTCCACTTT.

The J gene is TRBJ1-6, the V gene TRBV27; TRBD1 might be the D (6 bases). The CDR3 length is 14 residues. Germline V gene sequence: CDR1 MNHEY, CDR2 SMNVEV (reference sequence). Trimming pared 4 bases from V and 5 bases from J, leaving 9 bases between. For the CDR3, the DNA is TGTGCCAGCAGTTACAGGGTTGATAATTCACCCCTCCACTTT. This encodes CASSYRVDNSPLHF.

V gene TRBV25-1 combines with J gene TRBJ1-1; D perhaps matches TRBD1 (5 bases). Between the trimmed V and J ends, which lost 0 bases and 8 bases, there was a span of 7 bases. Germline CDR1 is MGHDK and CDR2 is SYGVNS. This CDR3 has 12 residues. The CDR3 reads CASSEYGGEAFF. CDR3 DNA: TGTGCCAGCAGTGAATATGGGGGGGAAGCTTTCTTT. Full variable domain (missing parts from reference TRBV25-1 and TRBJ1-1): EADIYQTPRYLVIGTGKKITLECSQTMGHDKMYWYQQDPGMELHLIHYSYGVNSTEKGDLSSESTVSRIRTEHFPLTLESARPSHTSQYLCASSEYGGEAFFGQGTRLTVV.

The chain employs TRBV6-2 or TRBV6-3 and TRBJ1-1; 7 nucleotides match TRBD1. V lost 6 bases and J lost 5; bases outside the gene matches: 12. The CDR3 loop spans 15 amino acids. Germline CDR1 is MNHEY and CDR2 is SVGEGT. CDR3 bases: TGTGCCAGCAGCCCACACAGGGGAACGAGGACTGAAGCTTTCTTT. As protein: CASSPHRGTRTEAFF.

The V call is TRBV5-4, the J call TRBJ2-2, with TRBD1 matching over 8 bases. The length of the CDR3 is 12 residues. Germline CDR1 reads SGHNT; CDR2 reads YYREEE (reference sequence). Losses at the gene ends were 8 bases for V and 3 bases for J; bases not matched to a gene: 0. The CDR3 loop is CARTGDTGELFF. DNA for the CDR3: TGTGCCAGGACAGGGGACACCGGGGAGCTGTTTTTT.

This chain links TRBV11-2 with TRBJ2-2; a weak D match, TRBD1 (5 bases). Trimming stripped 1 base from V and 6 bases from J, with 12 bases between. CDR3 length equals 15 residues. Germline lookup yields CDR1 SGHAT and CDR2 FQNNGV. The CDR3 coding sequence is TGTGCCAGCAGCTTAGCCCAGGGATGGCCCGGGGAGCTGTTTTTT. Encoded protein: CASSLAQGWPGELFF.

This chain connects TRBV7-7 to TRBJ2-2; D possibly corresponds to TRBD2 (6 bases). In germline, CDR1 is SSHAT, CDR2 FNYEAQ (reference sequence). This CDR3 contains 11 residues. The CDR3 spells CAGGLNGELFF. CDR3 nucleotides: TGTGCTGGGGGACTGAACGGGGAGCTGTTTTTT.

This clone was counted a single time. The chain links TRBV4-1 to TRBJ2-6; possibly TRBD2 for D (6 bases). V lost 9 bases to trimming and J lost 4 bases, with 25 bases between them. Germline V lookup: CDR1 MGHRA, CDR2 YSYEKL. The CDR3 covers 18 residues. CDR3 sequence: CASGEDAGRAGGANVLTF. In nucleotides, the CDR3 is TGCGCCAGTGGGGAAGATGCAGGCCGGGCGGGAGGGGCCAACGTCCTGACTTTC.

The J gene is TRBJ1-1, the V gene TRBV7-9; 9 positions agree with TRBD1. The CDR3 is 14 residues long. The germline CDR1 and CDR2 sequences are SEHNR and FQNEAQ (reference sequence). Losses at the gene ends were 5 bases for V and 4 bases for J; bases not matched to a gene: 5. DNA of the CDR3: TGTGCCAGCAGCCCTCAGACAGGGGGCACTGAAGCTTTCTTT. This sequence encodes CASSPQTGGTEAFF.

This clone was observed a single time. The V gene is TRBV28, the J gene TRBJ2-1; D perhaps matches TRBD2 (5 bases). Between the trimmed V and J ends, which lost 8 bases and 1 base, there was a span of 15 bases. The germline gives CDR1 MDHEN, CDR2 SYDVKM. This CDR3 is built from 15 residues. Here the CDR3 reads CASVGQTGSYNEQFF. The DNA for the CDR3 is TGTGCCAGCGTCGGTCAGACGGGGTCCTACAATGAGCAGTTCTTC.

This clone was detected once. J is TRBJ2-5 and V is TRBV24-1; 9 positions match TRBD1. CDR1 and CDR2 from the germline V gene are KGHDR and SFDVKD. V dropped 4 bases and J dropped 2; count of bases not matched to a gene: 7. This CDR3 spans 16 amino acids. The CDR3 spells CATSDAGTGTQETQYF. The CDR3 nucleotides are TGTGCCACCAGTGACGCCGGGACAGGGACACAAGAGACCCAGTACTTC.

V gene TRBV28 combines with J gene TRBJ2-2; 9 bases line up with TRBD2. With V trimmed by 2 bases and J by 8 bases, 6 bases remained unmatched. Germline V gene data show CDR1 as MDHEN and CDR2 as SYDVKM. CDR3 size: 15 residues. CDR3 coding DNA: TGTGCCAGCAGTTTAGAGGCTAGCGGGATGGGGGAGCTGTTTTTT. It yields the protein CASSLEASGMGELFF.

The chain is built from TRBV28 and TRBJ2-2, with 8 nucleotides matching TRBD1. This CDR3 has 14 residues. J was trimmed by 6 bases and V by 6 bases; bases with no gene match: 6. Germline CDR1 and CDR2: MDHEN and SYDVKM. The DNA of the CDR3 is TGTGCCAGCAGCTACGGACAGGGAGCCGGGGAGCTGTTTTTT. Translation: CASSYGQGAGELFF.

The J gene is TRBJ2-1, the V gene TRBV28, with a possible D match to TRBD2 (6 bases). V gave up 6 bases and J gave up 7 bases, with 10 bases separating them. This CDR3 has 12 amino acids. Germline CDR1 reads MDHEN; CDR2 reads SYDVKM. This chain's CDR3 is CASSYGGNEQFF. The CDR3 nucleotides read TGTGCCAGCAGCTACGGGGGAAATGAGCAGTTCTTC.

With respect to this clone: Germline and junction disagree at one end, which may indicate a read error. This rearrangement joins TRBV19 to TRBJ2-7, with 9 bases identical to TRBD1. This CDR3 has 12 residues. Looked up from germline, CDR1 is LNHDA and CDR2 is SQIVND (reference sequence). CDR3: CASSTPGTGLNF. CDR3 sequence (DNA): TGTGCCAGTAGTACTCCCGGGACAGGGTTGAACTTC.

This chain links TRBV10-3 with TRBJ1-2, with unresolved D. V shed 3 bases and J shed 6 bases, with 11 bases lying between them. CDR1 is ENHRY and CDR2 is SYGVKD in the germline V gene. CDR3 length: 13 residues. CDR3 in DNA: TGTGCCATCAGTGAAAGAGGGAACGATGGCTACACCTTC. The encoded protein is CAISERGNDGYTF.

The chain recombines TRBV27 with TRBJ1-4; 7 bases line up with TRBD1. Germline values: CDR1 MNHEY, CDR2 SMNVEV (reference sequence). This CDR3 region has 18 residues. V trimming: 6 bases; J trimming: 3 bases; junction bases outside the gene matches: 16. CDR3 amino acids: CASSQNSWDSLANEKLFF. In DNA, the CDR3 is TGTGCCAGCAGCCAAAACTCCTGGGACAGCCTTGCTAATGAAAAACTGTTTTTT.